This T cell receptor (beta chain) emerged from a study of CD8+CD57+ T cells in acquired aplastic anemia. Germline V gene data show CDR1 as SNHLY and CDR2 as FYNNEI. V lost 7 bases to trimming and J lost 4 bases; unmatched junction nucleotides: 13. This CDR3 region has 17 residues. Sequencing involved patients with CD8+CD57+ cell expansion previously shown by flow cytometry. Severe acquired aplastic anemia was present in every patient. The study's findings and limits: There were around 28 CD8+ CDR3 sequences that occurred in both patients and controls.

The TCR beta profiling, which covered VDJ combination and CDR3 sequence, was carried out using genomic DNA as the template. TCRdb used MiXCR to reprocess the reads, holding one entry per CDR3 protein. This sample has over 150,000 distinct CDR3 sequences, with 60% to 80% found just once. On this clonotype itself: Its antigen is as yet unknown.

The origin of this receptor is a human donor with aplastic anemia. The sample consisted of sorted CD4+, CD8+, or CD8+CD57+ T cells (not recorded which) from PBMCs. V gene TRBV2 combines with J gene TRBJ2-3, with TRBD2 matching 11 bases. The CDR3 sequence: CASNSLAGGRSADTQYF. CDR3 in DNA: TGTGCCAGCAACAGCTTAGCGGGGGGGCGGAGTGCAGATACGCAGTATTTT.